What follows are 31 T cell receptor beta chains derived from one specimen sequenced in a study of T cell responses to AZD1222 COVID-19 vaccine. Only in-frame clones appear in the TCRdb table, and some are missing; sequencing was by immunoSEQ multiplex PCR. Among some 150,000 clones listed, around 90% were seen once. Specimen: peripheral blood, collected on day 0 of MenACWY control vaccination. The receptor set was obtained from an adult in good health.

This clone was seen just once. The chain combines TRBV6-5 with TRBJ2-7; TRBD1 matches at 7 bases. The CDR3 totals 14 residues. V gave up 6 bases and J gave up 3 bases; unmatched junction bases: 8. CDR1 and CDR2 (germline): MNHEY, SVGAGI. CDR3 sequence reads: CASSMTGPNYEQYF. The CDR3 region has the DNA TGTGCCAGCAGCATGACAGGGCCCAACTACGAGCAGTACTTC.

This clone turned up a few times. The chain employs TRBV19 and TRBJ1-3; D perhaps matches TRBD1 (5 bases). The V gene's germline CDR1 is LNHDA and CDR2 SQIVND (reference sequence). The germline V and J ends were trimmed by 7 bases and 0 bases, with 13 bases remaining between them. CDR3 size: 15 residues. CDR3 nucleotides: TGTGCCAGTACCTCCGGGACGAGCTCTGGAAACACCATATATTTT. Protein: CASTSGTSSGNTIYF.

The genes are TRBV5-1 and TRBJ1-2; 9 bases match TRBD1. V shed 3 bases, J shed 3 bases, and the junction held 6 bases outside the gene matches. The CDR3 extends over 15 amino acids. The V gene's germline CDR1 is SGHRS and CDR2 YFSETQ. The CDR3 region is CASSSGQGSYYGYTF. The CDR3 bases are TGCGCCAGCAGCTCCGGACAGGGGTCTTACTATGGCTACACCTTC. The full variable domain, rest sourced from reference TRBV5-1 and TRBJ1-2, is KAGVTQTPRYLIKTRGQQVTLSCSPISGHRSVSWYQQTPGQGLQFLFEYFSETQRNKGNFPGRFSGRQFSNSRSEMNVSTLELGDSALYLCASSSGQGSYYGYTFGSGTRLTVV.

The chain couples TRBV19 to TRBJ2-1; the match to TRBD2 covers 11 bases. V was clipped by 5 bases and J by 3 bases; unmatched bases: 6. This CDR3 has 16 amino acids. CDR1 and CDR2 from the germline V gene are LNHDA and SQIVND (reference sequence). CDR3 DNA sequence: TGTGCCAGTAGTGGGGGGACTAGCGGAGACTACAATGAGCAGTTCTTC. Translated: CASSGGTSGDYNEQFF.

The chain employs TRBV28 and TRBJ2-5, with 11 bases that match TRBD2. Trimming removed 4 bases from V and 5 bases from J; junction bases left unmatched: 6. The CDR3 extends over 15 amino acids. Germline CDR1 is MDHEN and CDR2 is SYDVKM. The CDR3 spells CASSYGGLAAETQYF. Here the CDR3 DNA reads TGTGCCAGCAGTTACGGGGGACTAGCGGCTGAGACCCAGTACTTC.

The genes are TRBV11-3 and TRBJ2-1; perhaps TRBD2 as D (6 bases). Germline CDR1 SGHNT, CDR2 YENEEA. This CDR3 has 16 amino acids. Trimming cost V 1 base and J 6 bases, with 16 bases left between them. CDR3 bases: TGTGCCAGCAGCTTAGCGGGAGTGGTAGGTATCAATGAGCAGTTCTTC. The encoded protein is CASSLAGVVGINEQFF. The variable domain in full, with the rest retrieved from reference TRBV11-3 and TRBJ2-1, is EAGVVQSPRYKIIEKKQPVAFWCNPISGHNTLYWYLQNLGQGPELLIRYENEEAVDDSQLPKDRFSAERLKGVDSTLKIQPAELGDSAVYLCASSLAGVVGINEQFFGPGTRLTVL.

The chain employs TRBV7-9 and TRBJ1-2; D may be TRBD1 (6 bases). Per the germline V gene, CDR1 is SEHNR and CDR2 is FQNEAQ (reference sequence). The CDR3 spans 18 residues. V was trimmed by 3 bases and J by 0 bases, leaving 20 bases between them. DNA of the CDR3: TGTGCCAGCAGCTTGGCAGGGGCAAGGAGAACCCCTAACTATGGCTACACCTTC. This translates into CASSLAGARRTPNYGYTF.

This clone was detected once. The V and J genes are TRBV29-1 and TRBJ1-2, with TRBD1 as a possible D gene (5 bases). Germline CDR1 is SQVTM and CDR2 is ANQGSEA. The CDR3 runs 16 residues. The V end was cut by 6 bases, the J end by 4 bases, with 24 bases between. This CDR3 reads CSVDPGRATRPYGYTF. As DNA, the CDR3 is TGCAGCGTCGACCCGGGCAGGGCCACGAGGCCCTATGGCTACACCTTC.

Note on this clone: At the DNA level, this CDR3 is encoded by other sequences in the same sample as well. J is TRBJ2-5 and V is TRBV12-3 or TRBV12-4; no clear D. The CDR3 covers 11 residues. With 5 bases removed from V and 1 base from J, the gap between germline ends came to 2 bases. CDR3 sequence (DNA): TGTGCCAGCAGTGTCCAAGAGACCCAGTACTTC. Translating gives CASSVQETQYF.

This clone was detected only a few times. The rearrangement uses TRBV10-3 and TRBJ2-7; 10 positions agree with TRBD2. This CDR3 is built from 12 residues. V dropped 10 bases and J dropped 12; count of bases not matched to a gene: 12. The germline gives CDR1 ENHRY, CDR2 SYGVKD. For the CDR3, the DNA is TGTGCCACCTGGACTAGCGGCAGCCTGGTGTACTTC. Translation gives CATWTSGSLVYF.

This rearrangement joins TRBV29-1 to TRBJ1-1; 8 bases are shared with TRBD1. The length of the CDR3 is 16 residues. Looked up from germline, CDR1 is SQVTM and CDR2 is ANQGSEA. With V trimmed by 2 bases and J by 1 base, 9 bases remained unmatched. The CDR3 nucleotides are TGCAGCGTTGAAAAGAGGAGGACAGGGCGGAACACTGAAGCTTTCTTT. Its translation: CSVEKRRTGRNTEAFF.

The V and J genes are TRBV18 and TRBJ2-2; 8 bases agree with TRBD1. Trimming cost V 1 base and J 5 bases; bases outside gene matches: 9. CDR3 length: 17 residues. Germline loops: CDR1 KGHSH, CDR2 LQKENI. CDR3 sequence reads: CASSPRLGQGNTGELFF. CDR3 DNA: TGTGCCAGCTCACCACGATTAGGACAGGGAAATACCGGGGAGCTGTTTTTT.

The chain joins TRBV4-2 to TRBJ2-2; the D is unclear. Germline V gene lookup returns CDR1 LGHNA and CDR2 YNFKEQ. V was shortened by 1 base and J by 0 bases, with 12 bases between the two germline ends. This CDR3 is built from 17 residues. The CDR3 nucleotides are TGTGCCAGCAGCCAAGGGGGATCCGACGCGAACACCGGGGAGCTGTTTTTT. Translated, it gives CASSQGGSDANTGELFF.

This chain links TRBV6-6 with TRBJ2-3; TRBD1 might be the D (5 bases). CDR3 length equals 13 residues. The ends were cut back, 8 bases at V and 2 bases at J, with 11 bases in the middle. Germline CDR1 is MNHNY and CDR2 is SVGAGI (reference sequence). The CDR3 DNA reads TGTGCCAGCTGGGGCAGCCTCACAGATACGCAGTATTTT. It specifies CASWGSLTDTQYF.

V usage is TRBV3-1 (or the pseudogene TRBV3-2) and J usage is TRBJ2-7; 10 bases are shared with TRBD2. CDR3 length: 15 amino acids. In germline, CDR1 is LGHDT, CDR2 YNNKEL (reference sequence). Unmatched junction bases numbered 5, after V lost 1 base and J lost 5 bases. CDR3 sequence (DNA): TGTGCCAGCAGCCAAGCCCCTAGCGGGAGCCACGAGCAGTACTTC. It yields the protein CASSQAPSGSHEQYF.

This sequence joins TRBV6-1 and TRBJ2-7; 7 bases match TRBD2. J lost 4 bases, V lost 3 bases, and 18 bases had no gene match. CDR3 length equals 18 residues. Germline V lookup: CDR1 MNHNS, CDR2 SASEGT. The CDR3 here is CASSDTRGGSVVSYEQYF. The DNA of the CDR3 is TGTGCCAGCAGTGATACACGTGGCGGGAGTGTCGTGTCTTACGAGCAGTACTTC.

The chain joins TRBV7-2 to TRBJ1-2, with D possibly being TRBD1 (5 bases). The CDR3 is made up of 15 amino acids. The germline gives CDR1 SGHTA, CDR2 FQGNSA. V lost 1 base and J 8 bases, leaving 17 bases between the germline ends. The CDR3: CASSLVSEGRGGYTF. CDR3 in DNA: TGTGCCAGCAGCTTAGTGTCAGAGGGGCGAGGAGGCTACACCTTC.

The chain recombines TRBV7-2 with TRBJ1-5, with D perhaps matching TRBD1 (5 bases). The V end lost 2 bases, the J end lost 1 base, and 9 bases lay between the germline ends. CDR1 SGHTA and CDR2 FQGNSA come from the germline V gene. CDR3 length equals 15 residues. The DNA of the CDR3 is TGTGCCAGCAGCTTAACCTGGGACAGCAATCAGCCCCAGCATTTT. This gives the protein CASSLTWDSNQPQHF.

The chain recombines TRBV5-1 with TRBJ2-1; D is possibly TRBD2 (6 bases). The CDR3 spans 16 residues. V dropped 1 base and J dropped 8 bases, with 19 bases sitting between them. Germline assignment: CDR1 SGHRS and CDR2 YFSETQ. CDR3 region: CASSLQATVGRYEQFF. DNA of the CDR3: TGCGCCAGCAGCTTGCAGGCGACGGTCGGGAGATATGAGCAGTTCTTC.

This rearrangement joins TRBV29-1 to TRBJ2-1; D not certain. Trimming took off 0 bases at V and 6 bases at J, with 9 bases between the two ends. Germline values: CDR1 SQVTM, CDR2 ANQGSEA. This CDR3 has 13 amino acids. The CDR3 loop reads CSVEETQANEQFF. The CDR3 DNA reads TGCAGCGTTGAAGAAACCCAGGCCAATGAGCAGTTCTTC.

V is TRBV28 and J is TRBJ2-3; 7 bases agree with TRBD2. CDR3 length: 16 amino acids. The germline V gene has CDR1 MDHEN and CDR2 SYDVKM. Trimming took 5 bases from V and 1 from J; bases not matched to a gene: 9. The CDR3 region has the DNA TGTGCCAGCAGTACCCCCAGCGGGGATGGCACAGATACGCAGTATTTT. It specifies CASSTPSGDGTDTQYF.

This sequence joins TRBV14 and TRBJ2-5; D not resolved. The CDR3 runs to 12 residues. V lost 4 bases, J lost 2 bases, and 5 bases lay in between. Germline loops: CDR1 SGHDN, CDR2 FVKESK. The CDR3 DNA reads TGTGCCAGCAGCCCTTGGCAAGAGACCCAGTACTTC. Its translation: CASSPWQETQYF.

Only one count was recorded for this clone. This chain joins TRBV28 and TRBJ1-4; D gene uncertain. The CDR3 length is 13 residues. Germline V gives CDR1 MDHEN, CDR2 SYDVKM. V lost 4 bases to trimming and J lost 6 bases, with 9 bases between them. The CDR3, as DNA: TGTGCCAGCAGTTCCGGGAAAGATGAAAAACTGTTTTTT. Translating gives CASSSGKDEKLFF. Together with reference TRBV28 and TRBJ1-4, the CDR3 gives the full variable domain: DVKVTQSSRYLVKRTGEKVFLECVQDMDHENMFWYRQDPGLGLRLIYFSYDVKMKEKGDIPEGYSVSREKKERFSLILESASTNQTSMYLCASSSGKDEKLFFGSGTQLSVL.

The V call is TRBV5-5, the J call TRBJ1-6; no firm D call. The CDR3 has 15 residues. Trimming removed 2 bases at V and 9 bases at J, with 15 bases between. The V gene's germline CDR1 is SGHKS and CDR2 YYEKEE (reference sequence). CDR3 DNA sequence: TGTGCCAGCAGCTTTAATTCGGTTTTTGGTTCACCCCTCCACTTT. Translated, it gives CASSFNSVFGSPLHF.

The chain combines TRBV18 with TRBJ2-2; D is possibly TRBD1 (6 bases). The germline V gene has CDR1 KGHSH and CDR2 LQKENI. The CDR3 is made up of 15 amino acids. V lost 2 bases to trimming and J lost 1 base, with 8 bases between them. CDR3 DNA sequence: TGTGCCAGCTCACCAAGGGGGATGAACACCGGGGAGCTGTTTTTT. Protein product: CASSPRGMNTGELFF.

The V and J genes are TRBV6-5 and TRBJ1-1; perhaps TRBD1 as D (5 bases). The ends were cut back, 2 bases at V and 4 bases at J, with 11 bases in the middle. This CDR3 is built from 14 residues. Germline loops: CDR1 MNHEY, CDR2 SVGAGI. The CDR3 protein is CASSYGTTVTEAFF. CDR3 sequence (DNA): TGTGCCAGCAGTTACGGGACCACGGTCACTGAAGCTTTCTTT.

The rearrangement joins TRBV21-1 to TRBJ2-1; the table's TRBD1 call for D was not verified on the DNA. TRBV21-1 is recorded as a pseudogene. The CDR3 has 17 amino acids. The CDR3, as DNA: TGTGCCAGCAGCAAGTCACAGGGCATCGCATTCTACAATGAGCAGTTCTTC. This sequence encodes CASSKSQGIAFYNEQFF.

Only one count was recorded for this clone. The rearrangement links TRBV6-1 to TRBJ2-7; D is undetermined. V dropped 1 base and J dropped 0 bases, with 10 bases sitting between them. The CDR3 totals 15 residues. Germline V gene lookup returns CDR1 MNHNS and CDR2 SASEGT. The CDR3 DNA follows: TGTGCCAGCAGTGAAGGTTTGGGCAGCTCCTACGAGCAGTACTTC. Translating it yields CASSEGLGSSYEQYF.

The chain links TRBV7-8 to TRBJ1-2; perhaps TRBD1 as D (5 bases). The germline V gene encodes CDR1 SGHVS and CDR2 FQNEAQ. CDR3 length: 12 residues. Trimming removed 5 bases from V and 8 bases from J, with 12 bases in between. The CDR3 coding sequence is TGTGCCAGCAGCCGAGATCAGGGAGGCTACACCTTC. Amino acids: CASSRDQGGYTF.

The chain joins TRBV2 to TRBJ2-1; D call uncertain. CDR1 and CDR2 from the germline V gene are SNHLY and FYNNEI. V gave up 4 bases and J gave up 0 bases, with 7 bases separating them. The length of the CDR3 is 14 residues. DNA for the CDR3: TGTGCCAGCAGTGGACTGGGCTCCTACAATGAGCAGTTCTTC. This gives the protein CASSGLGSYNEQFF.

The chain uses TRBV5-1 and TRBJ2-7; 9 nucleotides match TRBD1. V lost 5 bases and J lost 7; bases outside the gene matches: 13. Germline V CDR1 and CDR2: SGHRS, YFSETQ. This CDR3 spans 15 amino acids. The CDR3, as DNA: TGCGCCAGCAGATCTCAGGGACAGGGTGGTGTAGAGCAGTACTTC. The encoded protein is CASRSQGQGGVEQYF. The variable domain in full, with the rest retrieved from reference TRBV5-1 and TRBJ2-7, is KAGVTQTPRYLIKTRGQQVTLSCSPISGHRSVSWYQQTPGQGLQFLFEYFSETQRNKGNFPGRFSGRQFSNSRSEMNVSTLELGDSALYLCASRSQGQGGVEQYFGPGTRLTVT.